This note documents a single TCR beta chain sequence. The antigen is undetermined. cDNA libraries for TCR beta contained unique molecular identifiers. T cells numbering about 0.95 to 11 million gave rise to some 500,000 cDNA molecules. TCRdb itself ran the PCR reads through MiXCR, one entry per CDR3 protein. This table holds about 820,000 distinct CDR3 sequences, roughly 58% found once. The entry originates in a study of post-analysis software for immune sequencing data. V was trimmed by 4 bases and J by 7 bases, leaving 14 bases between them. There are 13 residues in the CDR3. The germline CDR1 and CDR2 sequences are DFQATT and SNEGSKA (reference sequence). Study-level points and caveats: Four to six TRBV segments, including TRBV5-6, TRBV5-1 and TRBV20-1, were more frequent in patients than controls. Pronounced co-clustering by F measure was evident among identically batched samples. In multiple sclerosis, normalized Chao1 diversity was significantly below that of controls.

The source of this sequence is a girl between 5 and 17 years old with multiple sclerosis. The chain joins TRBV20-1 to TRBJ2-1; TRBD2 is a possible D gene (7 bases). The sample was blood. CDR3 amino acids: CSAKGGEKNEQFF. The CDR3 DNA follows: TGCAGTGCTAAAGGGGGGGAGAAAAATGAGCAGTTCTTC.